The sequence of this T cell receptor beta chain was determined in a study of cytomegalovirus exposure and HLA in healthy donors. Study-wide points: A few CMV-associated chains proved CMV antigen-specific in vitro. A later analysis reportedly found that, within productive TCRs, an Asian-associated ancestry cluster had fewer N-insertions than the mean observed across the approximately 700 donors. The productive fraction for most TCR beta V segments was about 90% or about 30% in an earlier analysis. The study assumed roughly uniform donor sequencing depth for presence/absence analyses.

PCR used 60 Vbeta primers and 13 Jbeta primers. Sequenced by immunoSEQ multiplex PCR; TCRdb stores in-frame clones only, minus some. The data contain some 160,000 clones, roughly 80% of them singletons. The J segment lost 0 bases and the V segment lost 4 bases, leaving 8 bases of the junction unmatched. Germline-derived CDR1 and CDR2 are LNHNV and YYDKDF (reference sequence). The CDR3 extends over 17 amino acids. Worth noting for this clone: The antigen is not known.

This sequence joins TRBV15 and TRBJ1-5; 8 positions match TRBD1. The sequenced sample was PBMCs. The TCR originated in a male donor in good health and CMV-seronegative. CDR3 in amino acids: CATSMTGALLSNQPQHF. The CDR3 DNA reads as TGTGCCACCAGCATGACAGGGGCCCTCCTTAGCAATCAGCCCCAGCATTTT.